The T cell receptor (beta chain) described here comes from a study of T-cell memory formation after mild COVID-19. The CDR3 consists of 16 residues. Per the germline V gene, CDR1 is SGHDT and CDR2 is YYEEEE. Losses at the gene ends were 4 bases for V and 0 bases for J; bases not matched to a gene: 8. In its sample, this clonotype was seen many times. TCRdb re-derived calls from the 5' RACE reads in MiXCR, one entry per CDR3 protein. The sample has 25,000 to 30,000 distinct CDR3 sequences; 16% are singletons. The chain combines TRBV5-6 with TRBJ2-7, with 9 bases aligning to TRBD1. This TCR came from an adult who had mild COVID-19 (a few samples of this study predate the infection). Cell type and time point are not known. Material for sequencing was PBMCs or a T cell subset sorted from them (not recorded which). In DNA, the CDR3 is TGTGCCAGCAGCCCGACACAGGGGGCAAGCTCCTACGAGCAGTACTTC. Amino acids: CASSPTQGASSYEQYF.